This paragraph covers one T cell receptor (beta chain) sequence. The data derive from a study of blood T cell repertoires in COVID-19. The overall study: The origin of the acute and convalescent COVID-19 samples was the United States, Italy and Spain. T cells, B-cell-depleted T cells, or PBMCs supplied cDNA or gDNA.

In the original analysis: Amplification of reference gene primers was used by the study to estimate nucleated cell counts. Using immunoSEQ multiplex PCR, the repertoire was profiled, and TCRdb retains in-frame clones only, with some absent. V and J calls and clone size are those listed in that table; D and trimming were worked out from the DNA. The sample has 200,000 or so clones, 70% to 90% seen once. Trimming left V 1 base short and J 4 bases short, with 5 bases between. This CDR3 has 11 residues. Germline loops: CDR1 DFQATT, CDR2 SNEGSKA (reference sequence). Material: peripheral blood. The gene calls are TRBV20-1 and TRBJ2-7; TRBD2 is a possible D gene (5 bases). This sequence originates from a woman aged 80 or over with acute or convalescent COVID-19. The CDR3 DNA reads TGCAGTGCTAGAGGCGGGTACGAGCAGTACTTC. This encodes CSARGGYEQYF.